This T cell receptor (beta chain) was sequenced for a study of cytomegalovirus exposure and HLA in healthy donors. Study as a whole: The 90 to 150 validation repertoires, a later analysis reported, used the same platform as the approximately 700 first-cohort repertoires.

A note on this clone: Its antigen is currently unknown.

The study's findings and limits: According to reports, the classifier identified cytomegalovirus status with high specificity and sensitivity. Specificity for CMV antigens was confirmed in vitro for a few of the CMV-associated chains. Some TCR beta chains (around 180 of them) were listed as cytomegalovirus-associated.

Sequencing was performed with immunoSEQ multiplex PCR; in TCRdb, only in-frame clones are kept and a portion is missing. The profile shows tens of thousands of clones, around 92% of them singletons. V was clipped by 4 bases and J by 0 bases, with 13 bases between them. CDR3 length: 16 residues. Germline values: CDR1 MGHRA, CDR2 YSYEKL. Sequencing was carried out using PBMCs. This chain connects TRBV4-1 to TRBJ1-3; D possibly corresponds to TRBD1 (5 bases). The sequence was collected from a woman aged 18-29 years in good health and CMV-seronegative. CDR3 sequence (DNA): TGCGCCAGCAGCCTCAGGGTACCCGGCTCTGGAAACACCATATATTTT. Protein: CASSLRVPGSGNTIYF.